The entry that follows covers one TCR beta chain sequence. Some clones are missing from TCRdb's copy, which holds only in-frame ones; the method was immunoSEQ multiplex PCR. The table has 350,000 to 450,000 clones, about 88% seen once. Seattle cases were enrolled at active infection and followed longitudinally. V was trimmed by 4 bases and J by 4 bases, leaving 16 bases between them. This CDR3 is built from 15 residues. The germline V gene has CDR1 SEHNR and CDR2 FQNEAQ (reference sequence). These data are taken from a study of blood T cell repertoires in COVID-19. V gene TRBV7-9 combines with J gene TRBJ1-1, with D hard to call. The specimen sequenced was peripheral blood. This TCR derives from a woman aged 40 to 50 with COVID-19, enrolled during active disease. The CDR3 reads CASSYPTPPSTEAFF. The CDR3 coding sequence is TGTGCCAGCAGCTACCCCACACCTCCCAGCACTGAAGCTTTCTTT. Variable domain in full (rest from reference TRBV7-9 and TRBJ1-1): DTGVSQNPRHKITKRGQNVTFRCDPISEHNRLYWYRQTLGQGPEFLTYFQNEAQLEKSRLLSDRFSAERPKGSFSTLEIQRTEQGDSAMYLCASSYPTPPSTEAFFGQGTRLTVV.